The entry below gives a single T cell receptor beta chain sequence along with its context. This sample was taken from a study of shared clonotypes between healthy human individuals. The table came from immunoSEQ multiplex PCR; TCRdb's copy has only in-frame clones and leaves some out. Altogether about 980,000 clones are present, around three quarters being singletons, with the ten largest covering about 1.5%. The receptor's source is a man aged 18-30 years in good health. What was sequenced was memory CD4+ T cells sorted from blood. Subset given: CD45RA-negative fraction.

In nucleotides, the CDR3 is TGTGCCATCAGGCTCGGACAGGGATATGGCTACACCTTC. It translates to CAIRLGQGYGYTF. The gene calls are TRBV10-3 and TRBJ1-2, with 8 nucleotides matching TRBD1. V shed 6 bases and J 5 bases; nucleotides not matched to a gene: 5. CDR1 and CDR2 from the germline V gene are ENHRY and SYGVKD. This CDR3 contains 13 residues.